This TCR beta chain appears in the sequencing data of a study of blood T cells in healthy people across ages. Study-wide results and caveats: Changes seen in expanded clonotypes were possibly confounded by donor CMV status left unknown. In older individuals, TCR beta diversity per million T cells was lower, falling roughly linearly with age.

Regarding this clonotype: Its specificity is not known.

Using a J-beta primer mix together with a sample-barcoded 5' primer, a second PCR was run for roughly 7 to 12 cycles. TCRdb reprocessed the 5' RACE reads via MiXCR and lists one record per CDR3 protein. The sample yields around 900,000 distinct CDR3 sequences, around 54% seen once. Every sample had a minimum of 6.5 million PBMCs isolated. The material sequenced was blood. The receptor's source is a woman in her sixties in good health.

The CDR3 loop reads CASSHPQMEQETQYF. CDR3 DNA sequence: TGCGCCAGCAGCCACCCCCAGATGGAACAAGAGACCCAGTACTTC. This rearrangement joins TRBV4-1 to TRBJ2-5; D gene ambiguous. With 3 bases removed from V and 2 bases from J, the gap between germline ends came to 13 bases. Germline assignment: CDR1 MGHRA and CDR2 YSYEKL. The CDR3 length is 15 residues.